This T cell receptor beta chain is from a study of blood T cell repertoires in COVID-19. Whole-study context: The samples span acute and convalescent COVID-19 from the United States, Italy and Spain. PBMCs, B-cell-depleted T cells, or T cells were the source of the cDNA or gDNA that made up the material.

Per the original methods: From reference gene primer amplification, estimates of nucleated cell counts were derived. Clones were sequenced by immunoSEQ multiplex PCR, and TCRdb holds only the in-frame ones, with some missing. That table supplies the V and J calls and clone size; D and trimming were determined from the DNA. There are approximately 270,000 clones in the sample; about 89% occur only once, and approximately 9.7% lies in the top ten. The CDR3 is 14 residues long. Per the germline V gene, CDR1 is LGHNA and CDR2 is YNFKEQ. V was pared by 5 bases and J by 2 bases, with 0 bases of the junction left unmatched.

The rearrangement joins TRBV4-2 to TRBJ2-6; 7 positions agree with TRBD2. The receptor's source is a man in his forties with active or convalescent COVID-19. The source material was peripheral blood. CDR3 nucleotides: TGTGCCAGCAGCGGGACTACTGGGGCCAACGTCCTGACTTTC. It specifies CASSGTTGANVLTF.